This T cell receptor beta chain was sequenced for a study of shared clonotypes between healthy human individuals. Note on this clone: No antigen is known for it.

The study's findings and limits: Shared across a handful of donors were 4% to 5% of the naive CD4 clonotypes.

Sequencing used immunoSEQ multiplex PCR; TCRdb keeps in-frame clones, though not all of them. The table includes over 2 million clones, 95% detected once. The sequence was collected from a man aged 18-30 years in good health. The sequenced sample consisted of naive CD4+ T cells sorted from blood. Subset given: CD45RA+ positively selected.

The DNA of the CDR3 is TGTGCCAGCAGCTTGAGGGTTTCGAGTGAAGCTTTCTTT. Its protein product is CASSLRVSSEAFF. The chain joins TRBV5-4 to TRBJ1-1; unclear D gene. Deletions cut 1 base from V and 7 bases from J, with 11 bases between. Per germline, CDR1 SGHNT and CDR2 YYREEE (reference sequence). The CDR3 contains 13 residues.